These 22 T cell receptor beta chains came from one sample sequenced in a study of blood T cells in healthy people across ages (dated by TCRdb to between 2015 and 2016). The receptor library was made with 5' RACE. Data came from an Illumina HiSeq 2500. A second roughly 6 to 12 cycle PCR used a sample-barcoded 5' primer and a J-beta primer mix. TCRdb passed the public sequencing reads through fastp at Q25 and MiXCR, retaining productive beta sequences. Every CDR3 protein is listed once, alongside the most common genes and DNA of its rows. The sample table lists around 1,700,000 distinct CDR3 sequences, 28% of them with a count of one. 6.5% to 8.5% of the sample lies in the top ten. Source material: blood. The origin of the receptors is a woman in her 30s in good health.

This clonotype came up a few times. This sequence joins TRBV14 and TRBJ2-2; no firm D call. V lost 2 bases to trimming and J lost 5 bases, with 6 bases between them. CDR1 SGHDN and CDR2 FVKESK come from the germline V gene. This CDR3 is 13 amino acids long. CDR3 in amino acids: CASSQSRTGELFF. CDR3 bases: TGTGCCAGCAGCCAATCAAGGACCGGGGAGCTGTTTTTT.

This clonotype has at least ten counts. The rearrangement links TRBV10-3 to TRBJ2-7, with TRBD2 identical over 7 bases. The length of the CDR3 is 14 residues. V lost 6 bases to trimming and J lost 3 bases; unmatched junction nucleotides: 8. Germline lookup yields CDR1 ENHRY and CDR2 SYGVKD. DNA of the CDR3: TGTGCCATCAGACCCGAGACTAGCCTCTACGAGCAGTACTTC. It codes for CAIRPETSLYEQYF.

The V gene is TRBV12-3 or TRBV12-4, the J gene TRBJ2-4; a weak D match, TRBD2 (6 bases). The length of the CDR3 is 15 residues. V lost 10 bases and J 0 bases, leaving 16 bases between the germline ends. For the CDR3, the DNA is TGTGCCAACAGCCCTCCGGGACTAGCCAAAAACATTCAGTACTTC. Its translation is CANSPPGLAKNIQYF.

A remark on this clonotype: This may arise from a read error, as a much more abundant clone is one base away. V gene TRBV10-2 combines with J gene TRBJ2-4; 9 bases match TRBD1. The J call may be wrong; the DNA end is better matched by TRBJ2-5. The CDR3 runs 15 residues. Germline V gene data show CDR1 as WSHSY and CDR2 as SAAADI. This CDR3 is CASSESTGGRETQYF. As DNA, the CDR3 is TGCGCCAGCAGTGAATCGACAGGGGGTCGAGAGACCCAGTACTTC.

The J gene is TRBJ2-1, the V gene TRBV20-1; D possibly corresponds to TRBD2 (6 bases). CDR3 length: 16 amino acids. Germline V gives CDR1 DFQATT, CDR2 SNEGSKA (reference sequence). V was trimmed by 3 bases and J by 1 base, leaving 16 bases between them. The CDR3 bases are TGCAGTGCTAGGACAAAAAGCGGGCCGTCCTACAATGAGCAGTTCTTC. Amino acid sequence: CSARTKSGPSYNEQFF.

J is TRBJ1-2 and V is TRBV4-1; D is uncertain. V was cut by 0 bases and J by 9 bases, with 17 bases left in between. Germline V lookup: CDR1 MGHRA, CDR2 YSYEKL. The CDR3 is made up of 15 amino acids. The chain's CDR3 is CASSQEGGSGYRYTF. The CDR3 nucleotides read TGCGCCAGCAGCCAAGAGGGAGGGTCGGGTTATCGCTACACCTTC.

This clonotype was detected only once. The V and J genes are TRBV5-1 and TRBJ2-2; D gene uncertain. Germline loops: CDR1 SGHRS, CDR2 YFSETQ. The CDR3 length is 15 residues. V shed 1 base and J shed 0 bases, with 7 bases lying between them. The CDR3 bases are TGCGCCAGCAGCTTGATATCCGCGAACACCGGGGAGCTGTTTTTT. It encodes CASSLISANTGELFF.

Details on this clonotype: This may come from a read error, since a much larger clone is one base off. The genes are TRBV7-2 and TRBJ1-2; D call uncertain. Germline CDR1 is SGHTA and CDR2 is FQGNSA. The CDR3 is 13 residues long. CDR3 loop: CVSSPQTLYGYTF. Written as DNA, the CDR3 is TGTGTCAGCAGCCCGCAGACCCTCTATGGCTACACCTTC.

The J gene is TRBJ1-1, the V gene TRBV4-1; the D is unclear. Between the trimmed V and J ends, which lost 3 bases and 1 base, there was a span of 15 bases. Germline-derived CDR1 and CDR2 are MGHRA and YSYEKL. The CDR3 is 16 amino acids. CDR3 coding DNA: TGCGCCAGCAGCCAGAAAAGAGGGTCAGGGAACACTGAAGCTTTCTTT. Encoded protein: CASSQKRGSGNTEAFF.

This chain connects TRBV6-5 to TRBJ2-7; D unresolved. CDR1 is MNHEY and CDR2 is SVGAGI in the germline V gene. The CDR3 length is 13 residues. CDR3 region: CASLRPGLGEQYF. CDR3 DNA sequence: TGTGCAAGCCTACGTCCCGGGTTGGGCGAGCAGTACTTC.

This CDR3 is CASSWAIGPDTQYF. The CDR3 bases are TGTGCCAGCAGCTGGGCAATAGGTCCAGATACGCAGTATTTT. The chain has TRBV5-5 and TRBJ2-3, with D unresolved. Germline V gene lookup returns CDR1 SGHKS and CDR2 YYEKEE (reference sequence). The V and J ends lost 3 bases and 4 bases respectively, with 12 bases between them. This CDR3 contains 14 residues.

This chain joins TRBV10-3 and TRBJ2-3; a possible D gene is TRBD2 (6 bases). V was cut by 8 bases and J by 6 bases, with 9 bases left in between. The CDR3 has 11 amino acids. The germline V gene encodes CDR1 ENHRY and CDR2 SYGVKD. As DNA, the CDR3 is TGTGCCATCGGTGGAGGGGATACGCAGTATTTT. This codes for CAIGGGDTQYF.

Only a few counts were recorded for this clonotype. The chain is built from TRBV10-3 and TRBJ2-5, with D unresolved. The V gene lost 3 bases and the J gene lost 5 bases, with 10 bases spanning the gap. Germline V gene sequence: CDR1 ENHRY, CDR2 SYGVKD. This CDR3 region has 13 residues. The CDR3 region is CAISDELQETQYF. CDR3 nucleotide sequence: TGTGCCATCAGTGACGAGCTCCAGGAGACCCAGTACTTC.

This clonotype showed up just a few times. The genes are TRBV10-3 and TRBJ2-7, with 12 bases lining up with TRBD2. Looked up from germline, CDR1 is ENHRY and CDR2 is SYGVKD. This CDR3 region has 15 residues. Trimming at V came to 6 bases and at J to 1 base, leaving 4 bases not matched to a gene. CDR3 DNA sequence: TGTGCCATCAGAGAGACTAGCGGGGGATCCTACGAGCAGTACTTC. It specifies CAIRETSGGSYEQYF.

This clonotype was counted only a few times. CDR3 DNA sequence: TGTGCCAGCAGGCCGGACAGCTCCTATGGCTACACCTTC. The encoded protein is CASRPDSSYGYTF. J is TRBJ1-2 and V is TRBV7-9, with D tentatively TRBD1 (6 bases). Germline V gene data show CDR1 as SEHNR and CDR2 as FQNEAQ (reference sequence). The CDR3 runs to 13 residues. V shed 6 bases and J shed 4 bases, with 12 bases lying between them.

This clonotype was observed many times. The chain combines TRBV29-1 with TRBJ2-7; TRBD1 matches 10 bases. In germline, CDR1 is SQVTM, CDR2 ANQGSEA. This CDR3 region has 14 residues. The J segment lost 1 base and the V segment lost 5 bases, leaving 5 bases of the junction unmatched. The CDR3 loop reads CSVSGQGVSYEQYF. The CDR3 DNA is TGCAGCGTTTCAGGACAGGGGGTATCCTACGAGCAGTACTTC.

This clonotype was seen a few times. The chain has TRBV2 and TRBJ2-7; 8 positions agree with TRBD1. From germline, CDR1 is SNHLY and CDR2 FYNNEI. The CDR3 has 13 residues. The V segment lost 7 bases and the J segment 5 bases; nucleotides outside the gene matches: 7. The CDR3 region is CASNRQGADEQYF. The CDR3 DNA reads as TGTGCCAGCAATCGGCAGGGGGCTGACGAGCAGTACTTC. Looking up the rest from reference TRBV2 and TRBJ2-7 gives the full variable domain: EPEVTQTPSHQVTQMGQEVILRCVPISNHLYFYWYRQILGQKVEFLVSFYNNEISEKSEIFDDQFSVERPDGSNFTLKIRSTKLEDSAMYFCASNRQGADEQYFGPGTRLTVT.

The chain links TRBV12-3 or TRBV12-4 to TRBJ1-4, with D possibly TRBD1 on 6 matching bases. V lost 6 bases to trimming and J lost 4 bases, with 15 bases between them. The CDR3 is 15 amino acids. CDR3 nucleotides: TGTGCCAGCAGGCGCCGGGACACGATTAATGAAAAACTGTTTTTT. Protein sequence: CASRRRDTINEKLFF.

In this sample, this clonotype turned up many times. This chain connects TRBV7-3 to TRBJ2-7; D is possibly TRBD2 (5 bases). The V and J ends lost 2 bases and 4 bases respectively, with 9 bases between them. CDR1 and CDR2 (germline): SGHTA, FQGTGA. This CDR3 has 13 amino acids. The DNA for the CDR3 is TGTGCCAGCAGCTTATTTCGGGGATACGAGCAGTACTTC. It translates to CASSLFRGYEQYF.

V gene TRBV20-1 combines with J gene TRBJ2-1; D ambiguous. Germline CDR1 and CDR2: DFQATT and SNEGSKA (reference sequence). The V end lost 1 base, the J end lost 0 bases, and 13 bases lay between the germline ends. This CDR3 is built from 16 residues. As DNA, the CDR3 is TGCAGTGCTAGAGCGCTTGGGCGTTACTCCTACAATGAGCAGTTCTTC. Amino acids: CSARALGRYSYNEQFF.

This chain links TRBV2 with TRBJ2-5; 12 bases are shared with TRBD1. The V segment lost 8 bases and the J segment 5 bases; nucleotides outside the gene matches: 6. The V gene's germline CDR1 is SNHLY and CDR2 FYNNEI. This CDR3 comprises 14 residues. The CDR3 coding sequence is TGTGCCAGCGGGGGGACAGGGGGCCCGGAGACCCAGTACTTC. Protein product: CASGGTGGPETQYF.

The chain employs TRBV7-2 and TRBJ2-2; D is ambiguous. The germline V gene encodes CDR1 SGHTA and CDR2 FQGNSA. This CDR3 is 15 amino acids long. Deletions cut 5 bases from V and 0 bases from J, with 10 bases between. CDR3 DNA: TGTGCCAGCAGCGCCGCCGCATCGAACACCGGGGAGCTGTTTTTT. This sequence encodes CASSAAASNTGELFF.